One and the same sample provided the 27 T cell receptor beta chains below, sequenced in a study of identical twins. TCRdb reanalysed the 5' RACE reads using MiXCR and keeps one entry per CDR3 protein. This sample carries some 600,000 distinct CDR3 sequences, about 7% of them seen once, and the ten largest clones take roughly 1.6%. The sample was also reused in another study, on yellow fever vaccine responses in identical twins.

Sequenced: PBMCs. The receptors were gathered from a woman aged 18-29 years in good health.

The V call is TRBV19, the J call TRBJ2-7; TRBD2 is a possible D gene (6 bases). Trimming cost V 3 bases and J 3 bases, with 15 bases left between them. The CDR3 sequence is 15 residues long. CDR1 and CDR2 (germline): LNHDA, SQIVND (reference sequence). CDR3 amino acids: CASSIVADGYYEQYF. Here the CDR3 DNA reads TGTGCCAGTAGTATCGTAGCGGACGGCTACTACGAGCAGTACTTC.

This clonotype was detected ten times or more. This rearrangement joins TRBV5-1 to TRBJ2-1, with D perhaps matching TRBD2 (6 bases). The CDR3 is 16 residues long. Germline lookup yields CDR1 SGHRS and CDR2 YFSETQ. Trimming removed 4 bases from V and 0 bases from J, with 14 bases in between. This CDR3 reads CASSPLGGNSYNEQFF. The CDR3, as DNA: TGCGCCAGCAGCCCTTTGGGGGGTAACTCCTACAATGAGCAGTTCTTC.

This sequence joins TRBV29-1 and TRBJ2-3; D is unclear. The CDR3 has 14 residues. Trimming removed 3 bases from V and 5 bases from J, with 15 bases in between. The germline gives CDR1 SQVTM, CDR2 ANQGSEA. The CDR3 region is CSVEKERQLDTQYF. The CDR3 DNA sequence: TGCAGCGTTGAGAAAGAGAGGCAGCTAGATACGCAGTATTTT.

This clonotype was detected a few times. The chain has TRBV24-1 and TRBJ2-1; no clear D gene. Germline CDR1 KGHDR, CDR2 SFDVKD. The CDR3 covers 16 residues. The V and J ends lost 4 bases and 3 bases respectively, with 15 bases between them. CDR3: CATSDADGAIYNEQFF. The CDR3 DNA reads TGTGCCACCAGTGACGCGGACGGAGCGATCTACAATGAGCAGTTCTTC.

Ten or more counts support this clonotype. The chain has TRBV6-2 or TRBV6-3 and TRBJ1-5, with D maybe TRBD1 (5 bases). The CDR3 spans 14 residues. Germline CDR1 reads MNHEY; CDR2 reads SVGEGT. V was pared by 6 bases and J by 4 bases, with 13 bases between. DNA for the CDR3: TGTGCCAGCAGAGGGACGGGTGGTAATCAGCCCCAGCATTTT. Protein sequence: CASRGTGGNQPQHF.

This clonotype has only a few counts. The chain uses TRBV7-9 and TRBJ2-7, with a possible D match to TRBD2 (6 bases). Germline values: CDR1 SEHNR, CDR2 FQNEAQ (reference sequence). V gave up 5 bases and J gave up 2 bases, with 16 bases separating them. This CDR3 comprises 15 residues. CDR3 coding DNA: TGTGCCAGCAGCCTCGGTTTTAGCGGAACCTACGAGCAGTACTTC. Amino acid sequence: CASSLGFSGTYEQYF.

The table lists this clonotype with many counts. The rearrangement joins TRBV10-3 to TRBJ2-1; D is ambiguous. Looked up from germline, CDR1 is ENHRY and CDR2 is SYGVKD. V lost 2 bases and J lost 6, with 17 bases in between. This CDR3 comprises 16 residues. The CDR3 sequence: CAISERPGPDLNEQFF. The CDR3 coding sequence is TGTGCCATCAGTGAGCGGCCGGGTCCGGACCTCAATGAGCAGTTCTTC.

This clonotype has at least ten counts. This chain joins TRBV11-2 and TRBJ2-2, with D maybe TRBD1 (5 bases). The V gene's germline CDR1 is SGHAT and CDR2 FQNNGV. V was pared by 5 bases and J by 3 bases, with 19 bases between. CDR3 length: 17 residues. Here the CDR3 DNA reads TGTGCCAGCAGCAAGATGCCGACAGCATCGTACACCGGGGAGCTGTTTTTT. This sequence encodes CASSKMPTASYTGELFF.

V usage is TRBV20-1 and J usage is TRBJ1-6, with TRBD1 matching over 7 bases. The CDR3 spans 14 residues. After removal of 2 bases from V and 7 bases from J, the junction contained 5 bases not matched to a gene. CDR1 is DFQATT and CDR2 is SNEGSKA in the germline V gene (reference sequence). CDR3 DNA sequence: TGCAGTGCTAGACCGGGACAGACCAATTCACCCCTCCACTTT. This translates into CSARPGQTNSPLHF.

This clonotype appeared a few times. The chain joins TRBV6-1 to TRBJ2-7; the match to TRBD2 covers 14 bases. After removal of 4 bases from V and 13 bases from J, the junction contained 6 bases not matched to a gene. Germline values: CDR1 MNHNS, CDR2 SASEGT. The length of the CDR3 is 13 residues. CDR3 in DNA: TGTGCCAGCAGTGGGACTAGCGGGAGGCGTCTATACTTC. This translates into CASSGTSGRRLYF.

The genes are TRBV10-3 and TRBJ2-1; D call uncertain. Germline lookup yields CDR1 ENHRY and CDR2 SYGVKD. CDR3 length: 12 amino acids. Deletions cut 3 bases from V and 8 bases from J, with 8 bases between. Written as DNA, the CDR3 is TGTGCCATCAGTGACAAGACCGATGAGCAGTTCTTC. Translation: CAISDKTDEQFF.

The V and J genes are TRBV10-3 and TRBJ1-2; D not certain. Germline CDR1 ENHRY, CDR2 SYGVKD. The CDR3 is 16 residues long. Trimming shortened V by 0 bases and J by 5 bases, and 16 bases separated the two germline ends. The CDR3 nucleotides are TGTGCCATCAGTGAGTCGGGTAGAGGCGGAATATATGGCTACACCTTC. This codes for CAISESGRGGIYGYTF.

This clonotype occurred many times. The rearrangement uses TRBV20-1 and TRBJ2-1; D is undetermined. V was shortened by 3 bases and J by 4 bases, with 4 bases between the two germline ends. The V gene's germline CDR1 is DFQATT and CDR2 SNEGSKA (reference sequence). This CDR3 spans 11 amino acids. CDR3 nucleotide sequence: TGCAGTGCTAGGCAGTACAATGAGCAGTTCTTC. This translates into CSARQYNEQFF.

The table lists this clonotype with many counts. This chain connects TRBV6-5 to TRBJ2-3; TRBD1 is a possible D gene (5 bases). Deletions cut 1 base from V and 2 bases from J, with 13 bases between. This CDR3 is 16 amino acids long. Germline V gene data show CDR1 as MNHEY and CDR2 as SVGAGI. The CDR3, as DNA: TGTGCCAGCAGTTACTGCAGGGCCTGTCACACAGATACGCAGTATTTT. Protein product: CASSYCRACHTDTQYF.

The chain uses TRBV4-1 and TRBJ1-5, with D tentatively TRBD1 (5 bases). From germline, CDR1 is MGHRA and CDR2 YSYEKL. Trimming left V 4 bases short and J 0 bases short, with 22 bases between. This CDR3 is 19 amino acids long. The CDR3 DNA sequence: TGCGCCAGCAGCCGAAGAGGGGAGGTAGGCGTTTATAGCAATCAGCCCCAGCATTTT. Translation: CASSRRGEVGVYSNQPQHF.

The sample holds many counts of this clonotype. The chain recombines TRBV12-3 or TRBV12-4 with TRBJ2-3, with a possible D match to TRBD2 (5 bases). This CDR3 has 15 residues. V dropped 7 bases and J dropped 0 bases, with 14 bases sitting between them. CDR3 region: CASKNRGSSTDTQYF. CDR3 sequence (DNA): TGTGCCAGCAAAAACAGAGGGTCCAGCACAGATACGCAGTATTTT.

This clonotype was counted only a few times. The V gene is TRBV7-9, the J gene TRBJ1-6; D not certain. Germline V gene sequence: CDR1 SEHNR, CDR2 FQNEAQ (reference sequence). The CDR3 is made up of 13 amino acids. V was cut by 6 bases and J by 10 bases, with 13 bases left in between. CDR3 DNA sequence: TGTGCCAGCAGTGCTATCGGAGAATCACCCCTCCACTTT. Its translation is CASSAIGESPLHF. Looking up the rest from reference TRBV7-9 and TRBJ1-6 gives the full variable domain: DTGVSQNPRHKITKRGQNVTFRCDPISEHNRLYWYRQTLGQGPEFLTYFQNEAQLEKSRLLSDRFSAERPKGSFSTLEIQRTEQGDSAMYLCASSAIGESPLHFGNGTRLTVT.

The CDR3 coding sequence is TGTGCCAGCAACGCCGGGACAGGGGGCACAGATACGCAGTATTTT. The encoded protein is CASNAGTGGTDTQYF. The chain has TRBV11-2 and TRBJ2-3; 10 bases agree with TRBD1. Germline assignment: CDR1 SGHAT and CDR2 FQNNGV. The trim removed 7 bases at V and 1 base at J, leaving 5 bases unmatched. This CDR3 comprises 15 residues.

This clonotype was recorded at least ten times. The chain links TRBV11-2 to TRBJ1-1, with D perhaps matching TRBD1 (5 bases). This CDR3 spans 17 amino acids. V lost 3 bases to trimming and J lost 6 bases, with 23 bases between them. CDR1 and CDR2 (germline): SGHAT, FQNNGV. The CDR3 is CASSLPGSSSIWAEAFF. For the CDR3, the DNA is TGTGCCAGCAGCTTGCCAGGGTCTAGTAGTATTTGGGCTGAAGCTTTCTTT.

This chain connects TRBV5-6 to TRBJ2-7, with 7 positions matching TRBD1. The CDR3 contains 14 residues. J gave up 3 bases and V 4 bases, and 7 bases lay outside the gene matches. Per the germline V gene, CDR1 is SGHDT and CDR2 is YYEEEE. CDR3 in amino acids: CASSTRQGSYEQYV. DNA for the CDR3: TGTGCCAGCAGCACCAGACAGGGTAGCTACGAGCAGTACGTC.

This clonotype has more than one count but fewer than ten. The rearrangement links TRBV5-6 to TRBJ1-6; no clear D. Trimming removed 5 bases from V and 10 bases from J, with 16 bases in between. Germline values: CDR1 SGHDT, CDR2 YYEEEE. This CDR3 comprises 14 residues. The CDR3 coding sequence is TGTGCCAGCAGGCGAGGATCGGTGGGGTCACCCCTCCACTTT. It codes for CASRRGSVGSPLHF.

This clonotype was seen a handful of times. V is TRBV5-5 and J is TRBJ2-5, with D maybe TRBD2 (5 bases). The V and J ends lost 0 bases and 1 base respectively, with 16 bases between them. The CDR3 runs 17 residues. In germline, CDR1 is SGHKS, CDR2 YYEKEE (reference sequence). The CDR3 here is CASSLDLVLRVQETQYF. The CDR3 bases are TGTGCCAGCAGCTTGGATCTGGTGTTGCGGGTCCAAGAGACCCAGTACTTC.

The chain joins TRBV12-3 or TRBV12-4 to TRBJ1-5, with 9 bases matching TRBD1. This CDR3 has 18 amino acids. V was pared by 7 bases and J by 0 bases, with 13 bases of the junction left unmatched. The CDR3 region is CASIKTGTGQYSNQPQHF. In DNA, the CDR3 is TGTGCCAGCATCAAAACCGGGACAGGGCAATATAGCAATCAGCCCCAGCATTTT.

J is TRBJ2-1 and V is TRBV4-2, with TRBD2 matching over 14 bases. CDR3 size: 17 residues. Germline CDR1 reads LGHNA; CDR2 reads YNFKEQ. After removal of 10 bases from V and 3 bases from J, the junction contained 11 bases not matched to a gene. CDR3 coding DNA: TGTGCCATGAGCCCGGGACTAGCGGGAGCACTCTACAATGAGCAGTTCTTC. Translation gives CAMSPGLAGALYNEQFF.

This clonotype was observed many times. This chain joins TRBV6-5 and TRBJ2-1; tentative D call: TRBD1 (5 bases). The CDR3 spans 15 residues. The germline gives CDR1 MNHEY, CDR2 SVGAGI. Deletions cut 0 bases from V and 7 bases from J, with 13 bases between. This chain's CDR3 is CASSYSIGAHNEQFF. The DNA of the CDR3 is TGTGCCAGCAGTTACTCGATAGGGGCCCATAATGAGCAGTTCTTC.

Many counts were recorded for this clonotype. The rearrangement uses TRBV24-1 and TRBJ2-1; 10 bases map to TRBD2. V lost 9 bases to trimming and J lost 2 bases; unmatched junction nucleotides: 12. Germline lookup yields CDR1 KGHDR and CDR2 SFDVKD. This CDR3 has 17 residues. The CDR3 nucleotides read TGTGCCACCGGGGGCGGGAGCGGGAGGGCCGCCTACAATGAGCAGTTCTTC. Its protein is CATGGGSGRAAYNEQFF.

The chain has TRBV20-1 and TRBJ1-4, with D possibly TRBD1 on 5 matching bases. The V gene lost 3 bases and the J gene lost 7 bases, with 12 bases spanning the gap. The CDR3 sequence is 13 residues long. Germline CDR1 is DFQATT and CDR2 is SNEGSKA (reference sequence). CDR3 DNA sequence: TGCAGTGCTAGCGGAGGGGCAGGTGAAAAACTGTTTTTT. Translating it yields CSASGGAGEKLFF.